The T cell receptor beta chain described here comes from a study of shared clonotypes between healthy human individuals. Genomic DNA of every subset was divided equally among multiple immunoSEQ plates. Profiling relied on immunoSEQ multiplex PCR, and the TCRdb table lists in-frame clones only, not all of them. The table lists approximately 470,000 clones, over 70% of them singletons, with roughly 13% in the top ten. General study findings and limits: The represented genetic and exposure-history diversity was limited by the small number of donors.

The CDR3 length is 13 residues. V was clipped by 3 bases and J by 4 bases, with 10 bases between them. Germline-derived CDR1 and CDR2 are SGHRS and YFSETQ. Adults of Caucasian background living in Nashville, Tennessee made up all donors. Unsorted samples relied on about 90 million PBMCs, which served as the source of genomic DNA. A note on this clone: Its specificity is not known.

Sequencing was done on a sample of PBMCs. This TCR derives from a woman aged 40 to 50 in good health. Some clones in this sample may be carry-over from other donors' samples. The chain uses TRBV5-1 and TRBJ1-2, with D unresolved. The CDR3 loop is CASSSDPGYGYTF. The DNA of the CDR3 is TGCGCCAGCAGCTCGGACCCGGGCTATGGCTACACCTTC.